This T cell receptor (beta chain) was retrieved from a study of blood T cell repertoires in COVID-19. Study context: COVID-19 samples, acute and convalescent, were from the United States, Italy and Spain.

The CDR3 length is 14 residues. CDR1 and CDR2 (germline): MNHEY, SMNVEV (reference sequence). Germline trimming cut 7 bases from V and 5 bases from J; bases unmatched to any gene: 5. The table came from immunoSEQ multiplex PCR; TCRdb's copy has only in-frame clones and leaves some out. This sample has roughly 230,000 clones, with around 83% found just once. This clone came up a few times. The chain joins TRBV27 to TRBJ1-6; 7 nucleotides agree with TRBD1. Source material: peripheral blood. This receptor was identified in a man aged 35 to 55 with active or convalescent COVID-19. The CDR3 loop is CASILDRDNSPLHF. The DNA of the CDR3 is TGTGCCAGCATTCTCGACAGGGATAATTCACCCCTCCACTTT.